This is a list of T cell receptor beta chains from one sample in a study of blood T cells in healthy people across ages. TCRdb re-derived calls from the 5' RACE reads in MiXCR, one entry per CDR3 protein. The repertoire has some 900,000 distinct CDR3 sequences, 48% of them found once; the top ten carry around 15%. Sequencing was carried out using blood. Receptors were obtained from a man aged 30 to 39 in good health. The CDR3 runs from the conserved cysteine through the conserved F or W. For some rows the clone size is stated as once, few or many, or as a class when expanded; others skip it.

clone size | J gene | V gene | CDR3 protein
few | TRBJ1-6 | TRBV7-2 | CASSSFLPLHF
- | TRBJ1-2 | TRBV7-9 | CASSFPGQQMYGYTF
- | TRBJ1-1 | TRBV6-1 | CASSLRTGTEAFF
- | TRBJ2-1 | TRBV28 | CASSPLWATYNEQFF
- | TRBJ1-2 | TRBV11-2 | CASRPPDSLNYGYTF
- | TRBJ2-3 | TRBV4-1 | CASSQDGTGLTDTQYF
- | TRBJ2-3 | TRBV7-9 | CASSYRQADTQYF
- | TRBJ1-1 | TRBV6-6 | CASSYSAGSDTEAFF
- | TRBJ1-6 | TRBV28 | CASSFSGNSPLHF
- | TRBJ1-2 | TRBV29-1 | CSVETTNSNYGYTF
- | TRBJ2-3 | TRBV7-2 | CASTRDGSTDTQYF
- | TRBJ2-3 | TRBV2 | CASTTGYTDTQYF
- | TRBJ1-2 | TRBV20-1 | CSATGGVYGYTF
many | TRBJ2-3 | TRBV29-1 | CSVDGETDTQYF
- | TRBJ2-2 | TRBV7-6 | CASSASGVNTGELFF
- | TRBJ2-3 | TRBV5-6 | CASFLRGSLYTDTQYF
- | - | TRBV6-6 | CASSYGGGASYEQYF
- | TRBJ2-5 | TRBV20-1 | CSARGGAVRETQYF
- | TRBJ2-3 | TRBV2 | CASAQAQSTDTQYF
- | TRBJ2-7 | TRBV29-1 | CSVEISAVNSYEQYF
few | TRBJ1-2 | TRBV24-1 | CATSDPQGRGYTF
- | TRBJ2-7 | TRBV30 | CAWSPPGAVEQYF
- | TRBJ2-1 | TRBV2 | CASSGLAEVSYNEQFF
few | TRBJ2-3 | TRBV18 | CASSPARDTQYF
- | TRBJ2-1 | TRBV3-1 | CASSLLAYYNEQFF
few | TRBJ2-3 | TRBV6-5 | CASSYSVADTQYF
- | TRBJ1-6 | TRBV7-2 | CASSLGYRVGSPLHF
once | TRBJ1-1 | TRBV11-2 | CASSLDGTGRVTEAFF
- | TRBJ2-7 | TRBV7-2 | CASSSVSGGLAYEQYF
- | - | TRBV15 | CATSRGQTEAEQYF
- | TRBJ1-4 | TRBV5-4 | CASSFPGGYGEKLFF
- | TRBJ1-1 | TRBV7-2 | CASSPWTMNTEAFF
- | TRBJ1-2 | TRBV9 | CASSPQGQVYGYTF
- | TRBJ2-3 | TRBV7-9 | CASRASRLADGDTQYF
many | TRBJ2-2 | TRBV20-1 | CSARKGGGAGELFF
few | TRBJ2-5 | TRBV4-1 | CASSLPQETSGPQETQYF
- | TRBJ2-3 | TRBV3-1 | CASSQEGADTDTQYF
- | TRBJ2-5 | TRBV6-5 | CASSSPERAQETQYF
- | TRBJ2-5 | TRBV15 | CATSRRNYERYF
few | TRBJ2-1 | TRBV7-9 | CASSLSARYNEQFF
- | TRBJ1-2 | TRBV18 | CASSPGGGNGYTF
few | TRBJ1-2 | TRBV20-1 | CSALRDRVFGYTF
- | TRBJ1-2 | TRBV6-5 | CASRSRDRHYGYTF
- | TRBJ1-1 | TRBV7-9 | CASSFGQDDTEAFF
- | TRBJ2-4 | TRBV4-2 | CASSQGPQGGAKNIQYF
- | TRBJ1-2 | TRBV12-3/TRBV12-4 | CASSPRQGSSAYGYTF
- | TRBJ1-5 | TRBV20-1 | CSTRTDGLSSQPQHF
- | TRBJ1-1 | TRBV18 | CASSPRVHYTEAFF
- | TRBJ2-5 | TRBV6-2/TRBV6-3 | CASSYSRVGEAQYF
few | TRBJ2-1 | TRBV18 | CASSPSELAGALRYNEQFF
- | TRBJ1-3 | TRBV13 | CASEGQGLGNTIYF
- | TRBJ2-1 | TRBV3-1 | CASSYHRDYNEQFF